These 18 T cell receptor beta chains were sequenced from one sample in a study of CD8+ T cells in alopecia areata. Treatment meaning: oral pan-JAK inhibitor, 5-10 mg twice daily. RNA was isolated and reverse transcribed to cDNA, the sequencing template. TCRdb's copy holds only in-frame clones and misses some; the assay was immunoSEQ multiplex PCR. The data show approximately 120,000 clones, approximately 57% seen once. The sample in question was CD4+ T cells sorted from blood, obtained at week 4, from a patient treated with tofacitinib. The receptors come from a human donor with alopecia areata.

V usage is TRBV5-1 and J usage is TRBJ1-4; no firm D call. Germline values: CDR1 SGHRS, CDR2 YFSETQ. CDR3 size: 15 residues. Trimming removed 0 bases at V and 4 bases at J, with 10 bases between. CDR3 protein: CASSLGPGNNEKLFF. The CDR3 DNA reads TGCGCCAGCAGCTTGGGGCCGGGGAATAATGAAAAACTGTTTTTT.

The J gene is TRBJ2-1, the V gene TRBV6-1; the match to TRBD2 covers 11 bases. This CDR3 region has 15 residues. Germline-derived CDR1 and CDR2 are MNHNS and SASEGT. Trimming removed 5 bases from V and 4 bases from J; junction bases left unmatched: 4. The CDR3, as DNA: TGTGCCAGCAGTTTAGCGGGGGGGCCATACAATGAGCAGTTCTTC. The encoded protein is CASSLAGGPYNEQFF.

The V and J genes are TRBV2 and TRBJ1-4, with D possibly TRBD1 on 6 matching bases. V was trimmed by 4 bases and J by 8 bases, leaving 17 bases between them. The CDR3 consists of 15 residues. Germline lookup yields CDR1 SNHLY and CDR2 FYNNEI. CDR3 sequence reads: CASSGRSGEVEKLFF. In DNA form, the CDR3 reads TGTGCCAGCAGTGGAAGGTCAGGGGAAGTCGAAAAACTGTTTTTT.

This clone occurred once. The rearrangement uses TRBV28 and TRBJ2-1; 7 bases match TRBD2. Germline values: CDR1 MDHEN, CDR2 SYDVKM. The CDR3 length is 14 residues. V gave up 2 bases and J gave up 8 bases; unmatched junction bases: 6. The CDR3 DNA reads TGTGCCAGCAGTTTAGCGGGAGTTAAGGATGAGCAGTTCTTC. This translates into CASSLAGVKDEQFF.

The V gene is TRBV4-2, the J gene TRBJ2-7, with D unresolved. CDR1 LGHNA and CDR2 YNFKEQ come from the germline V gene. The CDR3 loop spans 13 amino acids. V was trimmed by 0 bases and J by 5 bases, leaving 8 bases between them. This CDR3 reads CASSQDPLDEQYF. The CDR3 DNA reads TGTGCCAGCAGCCAAGATCCCCTCGACGAGCAGTACTTC.

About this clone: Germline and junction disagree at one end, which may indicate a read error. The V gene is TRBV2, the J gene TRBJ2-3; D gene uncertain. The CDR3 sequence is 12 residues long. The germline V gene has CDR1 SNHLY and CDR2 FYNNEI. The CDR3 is CASREEADTQYF. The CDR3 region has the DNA TGTGCCAGCAGAGAAGAGGCAGATACGCAGTATTTT.

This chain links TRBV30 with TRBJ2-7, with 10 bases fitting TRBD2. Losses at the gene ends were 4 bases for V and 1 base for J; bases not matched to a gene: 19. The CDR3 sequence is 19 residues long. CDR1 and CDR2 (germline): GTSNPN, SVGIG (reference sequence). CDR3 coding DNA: TGTGCCTGGAAAACCCGAGTACGTCTAGCGGGAGAGACATCCTACGAGCAGTACTTC. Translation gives CAWKTRVRLAGETSYEQYF.

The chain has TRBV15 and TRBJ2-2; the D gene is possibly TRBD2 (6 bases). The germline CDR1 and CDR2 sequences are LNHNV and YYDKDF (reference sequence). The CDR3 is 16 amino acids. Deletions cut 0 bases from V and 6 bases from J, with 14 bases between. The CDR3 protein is CATSRDFGSSAGELFF. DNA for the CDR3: TGTGCCACCAGCAGAGATTTCGGGAGTTCGGCCGGGGAGCTGTTTTTT. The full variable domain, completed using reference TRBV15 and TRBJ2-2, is DAMVIQNPRYQVTQFGKPVTLSCSQTLNHNVMYWYQQKSSQAPKLLFHYYDKDFNNEADTPDNFQSRRPNTSFCFLDIRSPGLGDTAMYLCATSRDFGSSAGELFFGEGSRLTVL.

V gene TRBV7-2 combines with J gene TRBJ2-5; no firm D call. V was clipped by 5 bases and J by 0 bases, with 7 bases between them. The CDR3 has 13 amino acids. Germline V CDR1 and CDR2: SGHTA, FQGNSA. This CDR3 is CASSRRYQETQYF. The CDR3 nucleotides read TGTGCCAGCAGCCGTAGGTACCAAGAGACCCAGTACTTC.

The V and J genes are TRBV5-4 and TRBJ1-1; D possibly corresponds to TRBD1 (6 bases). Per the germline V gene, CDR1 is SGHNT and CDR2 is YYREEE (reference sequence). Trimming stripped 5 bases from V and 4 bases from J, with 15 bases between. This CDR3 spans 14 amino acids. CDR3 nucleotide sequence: TGTGCCAGCAGACAGGGACAAGGGGGCACTGAAGCTTTCTTT. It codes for CASRQGQGGTEAFF.

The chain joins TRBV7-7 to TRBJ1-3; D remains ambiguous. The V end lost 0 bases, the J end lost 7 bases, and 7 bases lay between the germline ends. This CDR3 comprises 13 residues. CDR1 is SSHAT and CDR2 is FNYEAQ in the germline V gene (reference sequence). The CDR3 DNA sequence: TGTGCCAGCAGCTTAGCGAGTGGGAACACCATATATTTT. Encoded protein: CASSLASGNTIYF.

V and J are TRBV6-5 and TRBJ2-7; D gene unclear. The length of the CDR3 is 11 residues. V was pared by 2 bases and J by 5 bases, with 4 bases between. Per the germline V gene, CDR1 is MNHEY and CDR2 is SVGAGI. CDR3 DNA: TGTGCCAGCAGTTACCGGAACGAGCAGTACTTC. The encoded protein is CASSYRNEQYF.

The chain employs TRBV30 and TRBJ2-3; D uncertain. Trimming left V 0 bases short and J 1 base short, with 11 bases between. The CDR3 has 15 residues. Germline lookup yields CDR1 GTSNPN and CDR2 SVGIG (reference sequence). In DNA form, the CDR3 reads TGTGCCTGGAGTGTAAGGTCTGGACGCACAGATACGCAGTATTTT. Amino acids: CAWSVRSGRTDTQYF.

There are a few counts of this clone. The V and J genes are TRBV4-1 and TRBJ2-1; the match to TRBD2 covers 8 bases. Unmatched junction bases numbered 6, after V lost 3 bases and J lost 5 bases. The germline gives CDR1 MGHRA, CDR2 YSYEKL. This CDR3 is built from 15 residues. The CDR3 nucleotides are TGCGCCAGCAGCCACCCGGGACTAGGGGACAATGAGCAGTTCTTC. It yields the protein CASSHPGLGDNEQFF.

In nucleotides, the CDR3 is TGTGCCTGGAGTACCACAGGGTTCGGGCGCGAAAAACTGTTTTTT. Translated: CAWSTTGFGREKLFF. The gene calls are TRBV30 and TRBJ1-4; D is possibly TRBD1 (6 bases). The CDR3 is 15 amino acids. CDR1 GTSNPN and CDR2 SVGIG come from the germline V gene (reference sequence). Deletions cut 2 bases from V and 8 bases from J, with 18 bases between.

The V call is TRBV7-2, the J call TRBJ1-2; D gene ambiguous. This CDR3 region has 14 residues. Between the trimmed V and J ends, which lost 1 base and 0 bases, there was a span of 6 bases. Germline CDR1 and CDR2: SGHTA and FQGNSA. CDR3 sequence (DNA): TGTGCCAGCAGCTTAGGAAAGGCTAACTATGGCTACACCTTC. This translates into CASSLGKANYGYTF. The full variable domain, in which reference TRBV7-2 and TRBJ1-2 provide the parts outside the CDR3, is GAGVSQSPSNKVTEKGKDVELRCDPISGHTALYWYRQSLGQGLEFLIYFQGNSAPDKSGLPSDRFSAERTGGSVSTLTIQRTQQEDSAVYLCASSLGKANYGYTFGSGTRLTVV.

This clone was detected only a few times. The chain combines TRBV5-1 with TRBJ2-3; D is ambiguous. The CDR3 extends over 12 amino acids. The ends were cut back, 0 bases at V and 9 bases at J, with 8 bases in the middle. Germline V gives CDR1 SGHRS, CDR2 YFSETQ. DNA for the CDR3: TGCGCCAGCAGCTTGGTGGGGAACACGCAGTATTTT. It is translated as CASSLVGNTQYF.

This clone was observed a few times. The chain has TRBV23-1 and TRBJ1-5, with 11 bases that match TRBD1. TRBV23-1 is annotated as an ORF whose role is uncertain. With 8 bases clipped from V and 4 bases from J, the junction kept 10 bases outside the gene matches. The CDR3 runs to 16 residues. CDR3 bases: TGCGCCAGCCACTGGCGGGGACAGGGGGGGAATCAGCCCCAGCATTTT. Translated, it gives CASHWRGQGGNQPQHF.